The present TCR beta chain was sequenced within a study of Ad26.COV2.S vaccination and SARS-CoV-2 variants. Method: immunoSEQ multiplex PCR; TCRdb's copy keeps in-frame clones and lacks some. The table includes approximately 410,000 clones, roughly 90% detected once. Treatment of the sample: around 19 received Ad26.COV2.S at low or high dose, single or two shots; 5 received placebo; per-sample allocation not given. Each sample was drawn 63 days after the first injection (of vaccine or placebo). The source material was peripheral blood, sampled in a trial of Ad26.COV2.S vaccine versus placebo. The receptor was derived from a person aged 18-65 years who received the Ad26.COV2.S COVID-19 vaccine or a placebo.

In DNA, the CDR3 is TGTGCCAGCAGTTTAGCGGGGGGGATTCATACGCAGTATTTT. Translation: CASSLAGGIHTQYF. The J gene is TRBJ2-3, the V gene TRBV6-5; 11 nucleotides match TRBD2. The CDR3 is made up of 14 amino acids. The V gene end was trimmed by 4 bases and the J gene end by 7 bases; junction bases not matched to a gene: 4. Germline V gene data show CDR1 as MNHEY and CDR2 as SVGAGI.